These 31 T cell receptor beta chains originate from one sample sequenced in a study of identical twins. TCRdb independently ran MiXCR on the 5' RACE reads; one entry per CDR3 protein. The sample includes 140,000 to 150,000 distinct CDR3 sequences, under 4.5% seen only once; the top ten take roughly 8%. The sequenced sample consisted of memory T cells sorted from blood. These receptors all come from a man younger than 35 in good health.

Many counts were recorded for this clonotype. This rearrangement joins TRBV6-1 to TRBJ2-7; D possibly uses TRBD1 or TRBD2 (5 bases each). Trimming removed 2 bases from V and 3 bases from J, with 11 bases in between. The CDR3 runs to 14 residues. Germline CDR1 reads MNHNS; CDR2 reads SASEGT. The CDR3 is CASSERGLIYEQYV. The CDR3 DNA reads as TGTGCCAGCAGTGAACGGGGCCTAATCTACGAGCAGTACGTC.

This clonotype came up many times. The CDR3 is CASSLASRREQYF. The CDR3 DNA follows: TGCGCCAGCAGCTTGGCTTCTCGCCGGGAGCAGTACTTC. V and J are TRBV5-1 and TRBJ2-7; D is undetermined. The CDR3 totals 13 residues. Trimming pared 0 bases from V and 7 bases from J, leaving 11 bases between. The germline gives CDR1 SGHRS, CDR2 YFSETQ.

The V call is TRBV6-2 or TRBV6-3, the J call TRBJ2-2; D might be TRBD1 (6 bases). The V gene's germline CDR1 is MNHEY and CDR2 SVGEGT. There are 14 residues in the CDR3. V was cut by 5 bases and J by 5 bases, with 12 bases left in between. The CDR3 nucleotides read TGTGCCAGCAGTCTTACAGGGTATACCGGGGAGCTGTTTTTT. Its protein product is CASSLTGYTGELFF.

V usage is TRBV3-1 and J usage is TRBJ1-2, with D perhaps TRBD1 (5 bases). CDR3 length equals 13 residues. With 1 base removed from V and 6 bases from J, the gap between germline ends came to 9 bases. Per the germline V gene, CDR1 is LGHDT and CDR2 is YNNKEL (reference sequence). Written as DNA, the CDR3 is TGTGCCAGCAGCCAAGGGGACGGGGATGGCTACACCTTC. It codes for CASSQGDGDGYTF.

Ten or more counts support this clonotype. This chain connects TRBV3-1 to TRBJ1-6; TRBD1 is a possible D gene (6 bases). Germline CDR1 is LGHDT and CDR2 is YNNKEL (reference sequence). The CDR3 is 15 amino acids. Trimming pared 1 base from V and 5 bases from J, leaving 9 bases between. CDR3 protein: CASSQGQDHNSPLHF. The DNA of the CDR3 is TGTGCCAGCAGCCAAGGACAGGATCATAATTCACCCCTCCACTTT.

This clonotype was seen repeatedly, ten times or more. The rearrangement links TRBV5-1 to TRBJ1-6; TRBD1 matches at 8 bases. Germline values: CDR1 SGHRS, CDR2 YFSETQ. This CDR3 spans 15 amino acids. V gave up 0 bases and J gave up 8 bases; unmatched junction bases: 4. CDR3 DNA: TGCGCCAGCAGCTTGGACGGACAGGGTGATTCACCCCTCCACTTT. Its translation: CASSLDGQGDSPLHF.

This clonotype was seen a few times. The CDR3 DNA reads as TGCAGTGCCGGGGACAGTTTAGTGGATACGCAGTATTTT. This gives the protein CSAGDSLVDTQYF. This chain connects TRBV20-1 to TRBJ2-3; 7 bases are a match to TRBD1. With V trimmed by 6 bases and J by 6 bases, 9 bases remained unmatched. CDR1 and CDR2 (germline): DFQATT, SNEGSKA (reference sequence). The CDR3 runs 13 residues.

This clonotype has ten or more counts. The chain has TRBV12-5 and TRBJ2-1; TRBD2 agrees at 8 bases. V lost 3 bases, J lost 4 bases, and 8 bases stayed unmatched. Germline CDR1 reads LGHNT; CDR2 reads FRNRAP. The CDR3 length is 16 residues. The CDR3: CASGFSGATIYNEQFF. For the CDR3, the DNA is TGTGCTAGTGGTTTTAGCGGGGCTACGATTTACAATGAGCAGTTCTTC.

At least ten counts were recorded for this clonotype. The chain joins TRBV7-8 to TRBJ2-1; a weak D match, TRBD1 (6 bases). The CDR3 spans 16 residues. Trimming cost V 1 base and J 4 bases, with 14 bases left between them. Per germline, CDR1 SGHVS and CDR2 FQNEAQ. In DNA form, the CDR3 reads TGTGCCAGCAGCTTAGATCGAACAGGGCGGTACAATGAGCAGTTCTTC. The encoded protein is CASSLDRTGRYNEQFF.

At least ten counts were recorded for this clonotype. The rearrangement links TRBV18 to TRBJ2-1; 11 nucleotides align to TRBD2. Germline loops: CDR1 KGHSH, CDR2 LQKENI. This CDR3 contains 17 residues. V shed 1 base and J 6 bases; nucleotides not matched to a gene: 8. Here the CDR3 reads CASSPQPPTSGSNEQFF. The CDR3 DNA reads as TGTGCCAGCTCACCACAACCCCCCACTAGCGGGAGCAATGAGCAGTTCTTC.

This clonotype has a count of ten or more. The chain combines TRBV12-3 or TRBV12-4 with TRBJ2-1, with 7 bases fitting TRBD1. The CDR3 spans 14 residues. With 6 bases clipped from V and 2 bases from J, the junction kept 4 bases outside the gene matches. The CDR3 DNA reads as TGTGCCAGCAGGTTGACAGGGCCCTACAATGAGCAGTTCTTC. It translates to CASRLTGPYNEQFF.

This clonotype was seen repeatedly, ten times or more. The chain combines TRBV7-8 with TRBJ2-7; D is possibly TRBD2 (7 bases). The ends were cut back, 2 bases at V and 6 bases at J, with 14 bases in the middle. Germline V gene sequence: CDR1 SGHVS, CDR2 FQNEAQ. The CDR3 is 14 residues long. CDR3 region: CASSLNFGGREQYV. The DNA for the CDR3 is TGTGCCAGCAGCTTAAATTTCGGGGGGCGCGAGCAGTACGTC.

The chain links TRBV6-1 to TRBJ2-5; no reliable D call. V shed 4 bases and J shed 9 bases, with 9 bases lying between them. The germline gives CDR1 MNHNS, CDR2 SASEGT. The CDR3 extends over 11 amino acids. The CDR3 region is CASSGAYAQYF. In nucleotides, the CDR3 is TGTGCCAGCAGTGGGGCCTATGCCCAGTACTTC.

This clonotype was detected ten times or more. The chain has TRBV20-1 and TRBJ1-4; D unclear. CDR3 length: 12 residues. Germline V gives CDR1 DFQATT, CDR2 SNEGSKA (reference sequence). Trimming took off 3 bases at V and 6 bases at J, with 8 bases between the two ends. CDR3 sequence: CSASGEDEKLFF. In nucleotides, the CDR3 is TGCAGTGCTAGTGGGGAGGATGAAAAACTGTTTTTT.

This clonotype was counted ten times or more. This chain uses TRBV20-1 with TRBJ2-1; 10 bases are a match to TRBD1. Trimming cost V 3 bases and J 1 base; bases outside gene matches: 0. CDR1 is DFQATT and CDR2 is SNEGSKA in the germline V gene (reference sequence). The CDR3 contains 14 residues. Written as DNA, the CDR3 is TGCAGTGCTAGGGGACAGGGGTCCTACAATGAGCAGTTCTTC. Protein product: CSARGQGSYNEQFF.

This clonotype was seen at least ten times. The CDR3 reads CASDRSGSYEQYF. CDR3 bases: TGTGCCAGCGATAGAAGTGGGTCCTACGAGCAGTACTTC. The J gene is TRBJ2-7, the V gene TRBV6-1; unclear D gene. V lost 8 bases and J 1 base, leaving 12 bases between the germline ends. Germline V gives CDR1 MNHNS, CDR2 SASEGT. The CDR3 has 13 residues.

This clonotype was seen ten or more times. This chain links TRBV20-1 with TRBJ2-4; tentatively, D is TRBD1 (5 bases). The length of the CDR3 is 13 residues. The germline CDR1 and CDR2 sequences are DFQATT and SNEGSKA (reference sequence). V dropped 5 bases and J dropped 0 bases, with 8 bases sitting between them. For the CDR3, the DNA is TGCAGTGCTTCCACAGGAGCCAAAAACATTCAGTACTTC. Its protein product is CSASTGAKNIQYF.

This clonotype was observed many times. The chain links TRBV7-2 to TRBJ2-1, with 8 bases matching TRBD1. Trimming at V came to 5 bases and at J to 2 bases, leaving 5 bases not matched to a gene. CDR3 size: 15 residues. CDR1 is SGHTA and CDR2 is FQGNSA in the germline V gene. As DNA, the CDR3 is TGTGCCAGCAGCCTCCGGGGACAGGCCTACAATGAGCAGTTCTTC. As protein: CASSLRGQAYNEQFF.

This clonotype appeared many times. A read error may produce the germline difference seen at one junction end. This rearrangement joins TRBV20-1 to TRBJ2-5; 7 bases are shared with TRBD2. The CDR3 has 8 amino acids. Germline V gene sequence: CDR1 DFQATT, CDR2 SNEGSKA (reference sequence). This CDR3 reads CSALPGGF. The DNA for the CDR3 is TGCAGTGCTCTACCGGGAGGCTTC.

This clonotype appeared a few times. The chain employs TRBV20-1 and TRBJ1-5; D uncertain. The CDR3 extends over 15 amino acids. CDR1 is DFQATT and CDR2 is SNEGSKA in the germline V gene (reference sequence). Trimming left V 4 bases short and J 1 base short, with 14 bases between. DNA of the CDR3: TGCAGTGCTACACCTTTCGGGCTAAGCAATCAGCCCCAGCATTTT. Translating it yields CSATPFGLSNQPQHF.

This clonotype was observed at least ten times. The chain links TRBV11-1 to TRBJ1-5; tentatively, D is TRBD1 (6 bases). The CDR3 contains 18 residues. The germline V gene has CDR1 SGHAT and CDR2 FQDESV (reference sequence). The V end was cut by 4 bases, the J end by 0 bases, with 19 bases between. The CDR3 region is CASSSQTDRTYSNQPQHF. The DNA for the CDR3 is TGTGCCAGCAGCTCTCAGACGGACAGAACTTATAGCAATCAGCCCCAGCATTTT.

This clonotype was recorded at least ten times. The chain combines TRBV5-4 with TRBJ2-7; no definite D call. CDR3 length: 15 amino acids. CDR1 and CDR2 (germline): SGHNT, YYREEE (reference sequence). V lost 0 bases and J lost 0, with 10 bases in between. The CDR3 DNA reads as TGTGCCAGCAGCTTGGCGACCGGATTCTCCTACGAGCAGTACTTC. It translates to CASSLATGFSYEQYF.

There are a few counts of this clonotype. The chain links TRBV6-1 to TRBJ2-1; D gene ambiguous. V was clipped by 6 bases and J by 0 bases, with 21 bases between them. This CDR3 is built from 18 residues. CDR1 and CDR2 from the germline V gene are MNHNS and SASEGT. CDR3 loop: CASRAMMEYLSSYNEQFF. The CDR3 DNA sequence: TGTGCCAGCAGGGCCATGATGGAATACCTAAGCTCCTACAATGAGCAGTTCTTC.

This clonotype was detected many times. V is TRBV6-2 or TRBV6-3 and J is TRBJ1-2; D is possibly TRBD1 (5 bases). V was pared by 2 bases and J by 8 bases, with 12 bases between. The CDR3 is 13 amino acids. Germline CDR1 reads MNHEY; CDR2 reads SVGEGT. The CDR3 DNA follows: TGTGCCAGCAGTTACGTGGGGCCTCAAGGCTACACCTTC. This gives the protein CASSYVGPQGYTF.

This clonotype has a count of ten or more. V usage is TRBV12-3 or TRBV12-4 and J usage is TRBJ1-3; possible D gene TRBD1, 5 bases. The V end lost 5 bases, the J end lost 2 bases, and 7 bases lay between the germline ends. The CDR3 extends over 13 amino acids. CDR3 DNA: TGTGCCAGCAGTACCAGGGCTGGAAACACCATATATTTT. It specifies CASSTRAGNTIYF.

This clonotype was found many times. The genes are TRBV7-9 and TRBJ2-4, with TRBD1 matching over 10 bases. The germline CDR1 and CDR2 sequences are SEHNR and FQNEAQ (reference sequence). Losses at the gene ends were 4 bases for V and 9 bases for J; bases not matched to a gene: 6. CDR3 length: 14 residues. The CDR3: CASSSGTGVSIQYF. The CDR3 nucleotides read TGTGCCAGCAGCTCCGGGACAGGGGTTAGCATTCAGTACTTC.

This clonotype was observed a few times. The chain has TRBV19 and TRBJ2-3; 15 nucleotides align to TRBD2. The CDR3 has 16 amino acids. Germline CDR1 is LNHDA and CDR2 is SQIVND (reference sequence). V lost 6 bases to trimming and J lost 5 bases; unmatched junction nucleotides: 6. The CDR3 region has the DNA TGTGCCAGTAGAGGACTAGCGGGAGGGCCCGGAGATACGCAGTATTTT. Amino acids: CASRGLAGGPGDTQYF. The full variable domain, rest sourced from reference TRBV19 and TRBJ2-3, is DGGITQSPKYLFRKEGQNVTLSCEQNLNHDAMYWYRQDPGQGLRLIYYSQIVNDFQKGDIAEGYSVSREKKESFPLTVTSAQKNPTAFYLCASRGLAGGPGDTQYFGPGTRLTVL.

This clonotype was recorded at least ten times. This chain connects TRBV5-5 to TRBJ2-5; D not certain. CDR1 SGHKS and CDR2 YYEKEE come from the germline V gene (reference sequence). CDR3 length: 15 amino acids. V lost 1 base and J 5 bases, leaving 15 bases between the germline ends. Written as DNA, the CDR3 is TGTGCCAGCAGCTTGAGGATGTTTACCGTTGAGACCCAGTACTTC. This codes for CASSLRMFTVETQYF.

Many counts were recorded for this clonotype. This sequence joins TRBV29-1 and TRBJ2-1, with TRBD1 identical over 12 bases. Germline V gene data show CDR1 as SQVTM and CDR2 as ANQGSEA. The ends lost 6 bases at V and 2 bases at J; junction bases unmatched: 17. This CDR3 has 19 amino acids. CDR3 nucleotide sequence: TGCAGCGTACGAAGGTCTGGGACAGGGGGCGCGGGAACCTACAATGAGCAGTTCTTC. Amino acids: CSVRRSGTGGAGTYNEQFF.

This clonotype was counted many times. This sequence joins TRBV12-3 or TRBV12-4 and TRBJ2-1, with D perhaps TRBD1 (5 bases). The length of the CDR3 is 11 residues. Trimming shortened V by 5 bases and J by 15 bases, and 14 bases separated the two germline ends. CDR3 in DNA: TGTGCCAGCAGTGGGGCCTACGTTCCGTTCTTC. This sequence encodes CASSGAYVPFF.

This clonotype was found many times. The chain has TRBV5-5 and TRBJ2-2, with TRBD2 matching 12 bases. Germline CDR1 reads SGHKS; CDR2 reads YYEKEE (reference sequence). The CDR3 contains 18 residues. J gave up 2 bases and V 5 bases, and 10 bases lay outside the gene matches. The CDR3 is CASSFTRLAGANTGELFF. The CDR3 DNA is TGTGCCAGCAGTTTCACACGACTAGCGGGAGCTAACACCGGGGAGCTGTTTTTT.